The 18 T cell receptor beta chains in this list originate from one sample, sequenced in a study of blood T cell repertoires in COVID-19. This table comes from immunoSEQ multiplex PCR, and its TCRdb copy is limited to in-frame clones, with some not included. The table shows a few hundred thousand clones, with roughly 80% occurring only once. Material for sequencing was peripheral blood. These receptors were obtained from a woman older than 75 with COVID-19, enrolled during active disease.

The CDR3 reads CASSLTGVNYGYTF. In nucleotides, the CDR3 is TGTGCCAGCAGCCTGACAGGGGTCAACTATGGCTACACCTTC. The chain employs TRBV7-2 and TRBJ1-2; 8 bases are a match to TRBD1. CDR3 length equals 14 residues. Germline values: CDR1 SGHTA, CDR2 FQGNSA. J gave up 2 bases and V 5 bases, and 4 bases lay outside the gene matches.

This clone was observed once. CDR3 nucleotides: TGTGCCAGCAGCCCCTGGGGGGGTCGGGGGGACACTGAAGCTTTCTTT. It yields the protein CASSPWGGRGDTEAFF. The V call is TRBV9, the J call TRBJ1-1; D is perhaps TRBD1 (5 bases). The CDR3 covers 16 residues. Trimming removed 4 bases at V and 3 bases at J, with 19 bases between. CDR1 is SGDLS and CDR2 is YYNGEE in the germline V gene.

There are a few counts of this clone. The chain is built from TRBV2 and TRBJ1-2; no reliable D call. The V gene lost 4 bases and the J gene lost 3 bases, with 9 bases spanning the gap. CDR1 SNHLY and CDR2 FYNNEI come from the germline V gene. This CDR3 has 13 residues. CDR3 in amino acids: CASSAGFDYGYTF. DNA of the CDR3: TGTGCCAGCAGTGCAGGATTCGACTATGGCTACACCTTC.

The chain combines TRBV29-1 with TRBJ1-4; D is perhaps TRBD1 (5 bases). Germline CDR1 SQVTM, CDR2 ANQGSEA. V lost 6 bases to trimming and J lost 7 bases, with 18 bases between them. The CDR3 consists of 14 residues. CDR3 residues: CSVAEGLLPEKLFF. CDR3 in DNA: TGCAGCGTAGCCGAGGGACTCCTCCCTGAAAAACTGTTTTTT.

This clone has a handful of counts. The chain couples TRBV10-3 to TRBJ1-3; D is uncertain. Germline V gene data show CDR1 as ENHRY and CDR2 as SYGVKD. V lost 6 bases, J lost 0 bases, and 6 bases lay in between. This CDR3 is 13 amino acids long. The CDR3 sequence: CAISGDSGNTIYF. CDR3 coding DNA: TGTGCCATCAGCGGGGACTCTGGAAACACCATATATTTT.

The rearrangement uses TRBV7-9 and TRBJ1-2; 7 bases line up with TRBD1. Germline V CDR1 and CDR2: SEHNR, FQNEAQ (reference sequence). The J segment lost 8 bases and the V segment lost 5 bases, leaving 8 bases of the junction unmatched. The CDR3 is 13 amino acids. The CDR3 spells CASSLTGVRGYTF. CDR3 DNA sequence: TGTGCCAGCAGCCTTACAGGGGTGAGGGGCTACACCTTC.

The chain employs TRBV12-3 or TRBV12-4 and TRBJ1-5, with D uncertain. The CDR3 is 13 residues long. V was trimmed by 2 bases and J by 2 bases, leaving 4 bases between them. For the CDR3, the DNA is TGTGCCAGCAGTTTAAAGCGCAATCAGCCCCAGCATTTT. It yields the protein CASSLKRNQPQHF.

This clone was detected only a few times. J is TRBJ1-2 and V is TRBV6-5, with unresolved D. From germline, CDR1 is MNHEY and CDR2 SVGAGI. The CDR3 has 12 amino acids. The V end lost 6 bases, the J end lost 4 bases, and 9 bases lay between the germline ends. CDR3 DNA: TGTGCCAGCAGAAACCCAGTCTATGGCTACACCTTC. It is translated as CASRNPVYGYTF.

This rearrangement joins TRBV2 to TRBJ1-5; 7 bases map to TRBD1. The CDR3 runs to 15 residues. Germline CDR1 SNHLY, CDR2 FYNNEI. The V segment lost 8 bases and the J segment 3 bases; nucleotides outside the gene matches: 10. The CDR3 nucleotides are TGTGCCAGCGGAGCGACAGGGACTTACAATCAGCCCCAGCATTTT. Protein: CASGATGTYNQPQHF.

This chain connects TRBV10-3 to TRBJ1-6; 7 bases align to TRBD1. V shed 6 bases, J shed 4 bases, and the junction held 6 bases outside the gene matches. The CDR3 has 15 residues. Germline CDR1 and CDR2: ENHRY and SYGVKD. CDR3 sequence: CAISMGDSYNSPLHF. CDR3 coding DNA: TGTGCCATCAGCATGGGGGACAGTTATAATTCACCCCTCCACTTT.

The chain recombines TRBV7-2 with TRBJ1-1; D possibly corresponds to TRBD1 (6 bases). Trimming cost V 4 bases and J 6 bases, with 12 bases left between them. Germline V gives CDR1 SGHTA, CDR2 FQGNSA. The CDR3 has 13 residues. CDR3 coding DNA: TGTGCCAGCAGCTCAGGGGCGGGCGCTGAAGCTTTCTTT. Protein sequence: CASSSGAGAEAFF. The variable domain in full, with the rest retrieved from reference TRBV7-2 and TRBJ1-1, is GAGVSQSPSNKVTEKGKDVELRCDPISGHTALYWYRQSLGQGLEFLIYFQGNSAPDKSGLPSDRFSAERTGGSVSTLTIQRTQQEDSAVYLCASSSGAGAEAFFGQGTRLTVV.

V gene TRBV6-2 or TRBV6-3 combines with J gene TRBJ1-4; D ambiguous. The germline V gene has CDR1 MNHEY and CDR2 SVGEGT. The CDR3 totals 16 residues. The V gene lost 4 bases and the J gene lost 8 bases, with 20 bases spanning the gap. CDR3 in DNA: TGTGCCAGCAGTTGGGGAGTAGTTGGAAGTAAAGAAAAACTGTTTTTT. Translating gives CASSWGVVGSKEKLFF.

A single count supports this clone. This chain links TRBV11-2 with TRBJ2-7; D remains unclear. The CDR3 totals 12 residues. Trimming stripped 0 bases from V and 5 bases from J, with 5 bases between. Germline CDR1 reads SGHAT; CDR2 reads FQNNGV. The CDR3 DNA sequence: TGTGCCAGCAGCTTAGAACTTAACGAGCAGTACTTC. Its translation is CASSLELNEQYF.

The V and J genes are TRBV28 and TRBJ2-5; 8 bases match TRBD1. Per the germline V gene, CDR1 is MDHEN and CDR2 is SYDVKM. This CDR3 spans 15 amino acids. Losses at the gene ends were 5 bases for V and 3 bases for J; bases not matched to a gene: 8. The CDR3, as DNA: TGTGCCAGCAGTCTCCCACTGACAGGGGAAGAGACCCAGTACTTC. The encoded protein is CASSLPLTGEETQYF.

This clone was seen a few times. The V and J genes are TRBV7-2 and TRBJ2-4, with a possible D match to TRBD2 (5 bases). V lost 0 bases and J 1 base, leaving 22 bases between the germline ends. CDR3 length equals 20 residues. In germline, CDR1 is SGHTA, CDR2 FQGNSA. Here the CDR3 reads CASSLALRARGIGAKNIQYF. The CDR3 DNA is TGTGCCAGCAGCTTAGCGCTAAGGGCTAGAGGGATTGGGGCCAAAAACATTCAGTACTTC. The full variable domain, in which reference TRBV7-2 and TRBJ2-4 provide the parts outside the CDR3, is GAGVSQSPSNKVTEKGKDVELRCDPISGHTALYWYRQSLGQGLEFLIYFQGNSAPDKSGLPSDRFSAERTGGSVSTLTIQRTQQEDSAVYLCASSLALRARGIGAKNIQYFGAGTRLSVL.

The table lists this clone with a count of one. V is TRBV19 and J is TRBJ1-5; 8 positions agree with TRBD1. Germline CDR1 LNHDA, CDR2 SQIVND (reference sequence). The V and J ends lost 8 bases and 0 bases, in that order; junction bases with no gene match: 12. The CDR3 runs to 17 residues. Here the CDR3 DNA reads TGTGCCAGTTCCGGGACAGGCCCCCTTTATAGCAATCAGCCCCAGCATTTT. Translating gives CASSGTGPLYSNQPQHF.

CDR3 sequence: CASSYSTASGNTIYF. The CDR3 DNA is TGTGCCAGCAGTTACTCGACAGCATCTGGAAACACCATATATTTT. The genes are TRBV6-5 and TRBJ1-3; tentative D call: TRBD1 (5 bases). Trimming took 0 bases from V and 1 from J, leaving 7 bases between them. The germline V gene has CDR1 MNHEY and CDR2 SVGAGI. The CDR3 has 15 amino acids.

A few counts support this clone. The chain recombines TRBV18 with TRBJ1-4, with D unclear. Deletions cut 2 bases from V and 0 bases from J, with 10 bases between. CDR1 KGHSH and CDR2 LQKENI come from the germline V gene. CDR3 length: 16 amino acids. The CDR3 sequence: CASSPARVATNEKLFF. CDR3 sequence (DNA): TGTGCCAGCTCACCAGCGAGAGTTGCAACTAATGAAAAACTGTTTTTT.